These T cell receptor beta chains were read from a single sample in a study of blood T cells in healthy people across ages. TCRdb re-analysed the 5' RACE reads in MiXCR, keeping a single row per CDR3 protein. Of 1.5 million to 2 million distinct CDR3 sequences listed, 28% are singletons. The sequenced material came from blood. The origin of the receptors is a woman in her 30s in good health. The CDR3 runs from the conserved cysteine through the conserved F or W.

v_call	j_call	cdr3_aa
TRBV18	TRBJ2-2	CASSPSDTNTGELFF
TRBV20-1	TRBJ1-5	CSALLTGENQPQHF
TRBV5-1	TRBJ1-1	CASSLGTGMNTEAFF
TRBV4-3	TRBJ2-5	CASSQEARGRGETQYF
TRBV9	TRBJ2-3	CASSDDREAPSTDTQYF
TRBV10-3	TRBJ2-4	CAISGGKEYERYF
TRBV12-3/TRBV12-4	NA	CASSPQSGYEQYF
TRBV20-1	TRBJ2-1	CSARASGDYNEQFF
TRBV5-5	TRBJ2-4	CASSLPMTSGGDIQYF
TRBV4-1	TRBJ2-7	CASSQGGQALEQYF
TRBV5-4	TRBJ2-7	CASFGGAGEQYF
TRBV7-2	TRBJ2-3	CASSLRVPSGGARSTDTQYF
TRBV2	TRBJ2-7	CASSEDRVHEQYF
TRBV6-1	TRBJ1-2	CASSEAYGNYGYTF
TRBV28	TRBJ1-5	CASSLFRDRGNQPQHF
TRBV3-1	TRBJ2-1	CASSQDLSGLGSYNEQFF
TRBV18	TRBJ2-3	CASSIRTSETDTQYF
TRBV4-3	TRBJ2-7	CASSQDRSDGEQYF
TRBV28	TRBJ2-1	CASGGLTYNEQFF
TRBV12-3/TRBV12-4	NA	CASSFSGTAEQYF
TRBV29-1	TRBJ2-5	CSVEDTGTGSRAQYF